A selection of T cell receptor beta chains follows, all from one sample in a study of cytomegalovirus exposure and HLA in healthy donors. The method was immunoSEQ multiplex PCR; TCRdb's version includes in-frame clones alone and lacks a portion of them. The table lists about 140,000 clones, about four fifths of them singletons, with 4.1% in the top ten. The sample consisted of PBMCs. Receptor source: a middle-aged man in good health and CMV-seropositive. CDR3s include the opening cysteine and the closing phenylalanine or tryptophan. Each record gives: J gene, V gene, D gene, CDR3 protein. A D gene is named only where the DNA matches it firmly.

TRBJ2-3 | TRBV7-2 | - | CASSLAGSTQYF
TRBJ1-1 | TRBV6-5 | - | CASDNPGGGEAFF
TRBJ2-3 | TRBV5-5 | - | CASSLAGTGIRTDTQYF
TRBJ2-5 | TRBV28 | TRBD1 | CASRINRDLGQQETQYF
TRBJ1-5 | TRBV4-3 | - | CASSQGSLGNQPQHF
TRBJ2-5 | TRBV5-1 | TRBD2 | CASSLGLAGGQETQYF
TRBJ2-3 | TRBV7-2 | TRBD2 | CASSLWRGSRTDTQYF
TRBJ1-5 | TRBV2 | - | CASTEDQGLRNQPQHF
TRBJ2-7 | TRBV7-9 | - | CASSHGGVYEQYF
TRBJ2-1 | TRBV7-6 | TRBD1 | CASSPRGDRGNEQFF
TRBJ1-2 | TRBV7-2 | - | CASSLAAKSPRGYTF
TRBJ1-1 | TRBV27 | TRBD1 | CASSFQGATEAFF
TRBJ1-2 | TRBV10-3 | - | CAISESRDRINYGYTF
TRBJ1-2 | TRBV18 | - | CASSPPRGTVGLAYGYTF
TRBJ1-2 | TRBV18 | TRBD1 | CASSPPFGTGGAGGYTF
TRBJ2-3 | TRBV29-1 | TRBD2 | CSVLLAGASTDTQYF
TRBJ1-4 | TRBV2 | - | CASNPDSPIELFF
TRBJ1-6 | TRBV2 | TRBD1 | CASSETGFYRSYNSPLHF
TRBJ2-7 | TRBV7-9 | TRBD2 | CASSPMGGGYEQYF
TRBJ1-4 | TRBV4-3 | TRBD1 | CASSQGLTGRWEKLFF
TRBJ1-2 | TRBV7-2 | - | CASSLAGTRRNHGYTF
TRBJ2-3 | TRBV7-3 | TRBD2 | CASSGRGYTDTQYF
TRBJ2-7 | TRBV7-9 | TRBD1 | CASSFWTGIGEQYF
TRBJ1-1 | TRBV5-4 | TRBD1 | CASSLGQGVTNTEAFF
TRBJ1-1 | TRBV9 | TRBD1 | CASSGGGSTEAFF
TRBJ2-7 | TRBV5-1 | TRBD1 | CASSLGQGGVEQYF
TRBJ2-1 | TRBV18 | TRBD2 | CASSPPSGGSYNEQFF